Below, 21 T cell receptor beta chains from the same sample are listed, as sequenced in a study of blood T cell repertoires in COVID-19. Sequencing used immunoSEQ multiplex PCR; TCRdb keeps in-frame clones, though not all of them. The sample holds under 200,000 clones, around 84% seen once. The sample comprised peripheral blood. Receptors were obtained from a man aged 25-40 years with active or convalescent COVID-19.

V usage is TRBV6-5 and J usage is TRBJ2-1; 11 bases agree with TRBD2. Germline-derived CDR1 and CDR2 are MNHEY and SVGAGI. The junction had 3 bases not matched to a gene; V was cut back by 6 bases and J by 2 bases. The CDR3 is made up of 15 amino acids. CDR3 region: CASRVTSGAYNEQFF. In DNA, the CDR3 is TGTGCCAGCAGGGTGACTAGCGGGGCCTACAATGAGCAGTTCTTC.

CDR3 DNA sequence: TGTGCCAGCAGCTCGCGACAGGGGGCGGAAGACTACACCTTC. Protein sequence: CASSSRQGAEDYTF. The rearrangement joins TRBV5-5 to TRBJ1-2; 10 bases are shared with TRBD1. V lost 3 bases, J lost 10 bases, and 9 bases stayed unmatched. The CDR3 sequence is 14 residues long. Germline values: CDR1 SGHKS, CDR2 YYEKEE (reference sequence).

This chain uses TRBV9 with TRBJ2-5, with 9 bases lining up with TRBD2. The CDR3 consists of 14 residues. V lost 5 bases and J lost 2; bases outside the gene matches: 4. Germline CDR1 and CDR2: SGDLS and YYNGEE. The CDR3, as DNA: TGTGCCAGCAGTGCTAGCGGGGTACAAGAGACCCAGTACTTC. Encoded protein: CASSASGVQETQYF.

The DNA of the CDR3 is TGTGCCAGCAGCGTAGACGGGACAGGTTTGGGGGGCTACACCTTC. Translation: CASSVDGTGLGGYTF. V and J are TRBV9 and TRBJ1-2; 8 positions agree with TRBD1. Germline CDR1 and CDR2: SGDLS and YYNGEE. The CDR3 has 15 residues. V lost 0 bases and J lost 8; bases outside the gene matches: 9.

The chain combines TRBV28 with TRBJ1-2; 8 nucleotides align to TRBD1. V gave up 3 bases and J gave up 4 bases; unmatched junction bases: 10. The length of the CDR3 is 16 residues. Germline loops: CDR1 MDHEN, CDR2 SYDVKM. This chain's CDR3 is CASSLLRQGAGYGYTF. The CDR3 nucleotides are TGTGCCAGCAGTTTGCTTCGGCAGGGGGCCGGCTATGGCTACACCTTC.

The J gene is TRBJ1-4, the V gene TRBV7-2; perhaps TRBD1 as D (6 bases). CDR1 is SGHTA and CDR2 is FQGNSA in the germline V gene. CDR3 size: 16 residues. The V and J ends lost 5 bases and 5 bases respectively, with 18 bases between them. CDR3 residues: CASSRSLSRGNEKLFF. The CDR3 DNA sequence: TGTGCCAGCAGCCGTAGCCTGTCCAGGGGAAATGAAAAACTGTTTTTT.

This clone was counted between two and nine times. The CDR3 DNA follows: TGTGCCAGCAGCCACCAGGGTGGCTCTGGGGCCAACGTCCTGACTTTC. This translates into CASSHQGGSGANVLTF. This chain joins TRBV4-2 and TRBJ2-6; D is possibly TRBD1 (5 bases). The CDR3 consists of 16 residues. Germline loops: CDR1 LGHNA, CDR2 YNFKEQ. The germline V and J ends were trimmed by 3 bases and 0 bases, with 9 bases remaining between them.

This sequence joins TRBV24-1 and TRBJ2-1; 15 bases fit TRBD2. The ends lost 4 bases at V and 5 bases at J; junction bases unmatched: 8. Germline lookup yields CDR1 KGHDR and CDR2 SFDVKD. CDR3 size: 18 residues. The CDR3 sequence is CATSDHGLAGGPNNEQFF. For the CDR3, the DNA is TGTGCCACCAGTGACCATGGACTAGCGGGGGGGCCCAACAATGAGCAGTTCTTC.

CDR3 nucleotides: TGTGCCAGCAGCTCGTCAGGGATTCCTACCTACGAGCAGTACTTC. It yields the protein CASSSSGIPTYEQYF. The rearrangement joins TRBV11-2 to TRBJ2-7, with a weak D call TRBD1 (5 bases). Trimming shortened V by 4 bases and J by 2 bases, and 15 bases separated the two germline ends. The CDR3 runs 15 residues. Looked up from germline, CDR1 is SGHAT and CDR2 is FQNNGV.

This clone occurred a few times. The rearrangement joins TRBV3-1 (or the pseudogene TRBV3-2) to TRBJ2-1; the D gene is possibly TRBD2 (6 bases). Between the trimmed V and J ends, which lost 3 bases and 11 bases, there was a span of 17 bases. The CDR3 is 14 amino acids. The V gene's germline CDR1 is LGHDT and CDR2 YNNKEL (reference sequence). Written as DNA, the CDR3 is TGTGCCAGCAGCCAGGCAGGGACTCCGAGTAAGCAGTTCTTC. This gives the protein CASSQAGTPSKQFF.

The chain recombines TRBV30 with TRBJ1-2; possibly TRBD1 for D (5 bases). Germline V gene data show CDR1 as GTSNPN and CDR2 as SVGIG (reference sequence). V shed 4 bases and J shed 8 bases, with 11 bases lying between them. This CDR3 contains 11 residues. The DNA of the CDR3 is TGTGCCTGGACCAGGGTGGGCGGCTACACCTTC. It is translated as CAWTRVGGYTF.

This clone turned up a few times. This chain joins TRBV3-1 (or the pseudogene TRBV3-2) and TRBJ1-2; D may be TRBD1 (5 bases). CDR3 length equals 13 residues. Germline V gene sequence: CDR1 LGHDT, CDR2 YNNKEL (reference sequence). Trimming shortened V by 1 base and J by 4 bases, and 7 bases separated the two germline ends. The CDR3 is CASSQGGAYGYTF. In nucleotides, the CDR3 is TGTGCCAGCAGCCAAGGTGGGGCCTATGGCTACACCTTC.

The chain has TRBV28 and TRBJ2-1; 8 nucleotides agree with TRBD2. Germline CDR1 is MDHEN and CDR2 is SYDVKM. The V segment lost 6 bases and the J segment 4 bases; nucleotides outside the gene matches: 11. This CDR3 has 16 amino acids. The CDR3 reads CASRTDSGGVYNEQFF. The CDR3 DNA reads TGTGCCAGCAGGACCGACTCGGGGGGGGTTTACAATGAGCAGTTCTTC. Full variable domain (remainder filled in from reference TRBV28 and TRBJ2-1): DVKVTQSSRYLVKRTGEKVFLECVQDMDHENMFWYRQDPGLGLRLIYFSYDVKMKEKGDIPEGYSVSREKKERFSLILESASTNQTSMYLCASRTDSGGVYNEQFFGPGTRLTVL.

The V and J genes are TRBV25-1 and TRBJ2-7, with 9 positions matching TRBD1. Trimming cost V 4 bases and J 2 bases; bases outside gene matches: 6. The CDR3 covers 15 residues. Germline V gene data show CDR1 as MGHDK and CDR2 as SYGVNS. The CDR3 is CASSGTGTGPYEQYF. For the CDR3, the DNA is TGTGCCAGCAGTGGAACCGGGACAGGGCCCTACGAGCAGTACTTC.

The chain recombines TRBV5-1 with TRBJ1-3; D unclear. V gave up 0 bases and J gave up 0 bases, with 10 bases separating them. The V gene's germline CDR1 is SGHRS and CDR2 YFSETQ. The CDR3 has 16 amino acids. The CDR3 loop is CASSLDSGVSGNTIYF. The CDR3 coding sequence is TGCGCCAGCAGCTTGGATTCCGGGGTCTCTGGAAACACCATATATTTT.

The chain has TRBV2 and TRBJ2-2; D gene ambiguous. The CDR3 extends over 15 amino acids. The V gene lost 1 base and the J gene lost 1 base, with 7 bases spanning the gap. Germline V CDR1 and CDR2: SNHLY, FYNNEI. The CDR3 sequence is CASSEGRLNTGELFF. DNA for the CDR3: TGTGCCAGCAGTGAAGGCAGGCTGAACACCGGGGAGCTGTTTTTT.

The gene calls are TRBV5-1 and TRBJ2-3, with 10 bases aligning to TRBD2. This CDR3 is 18 amino acids long. Unmatched junction bases numbered 13, after V lost 4 bases and J lost 2 bases. Germline CDR1 reads SGHRS; CDR2 reads YFSETQ. The CDR3 bases are TGCGCCAGCAGCCCCGTAATAAGCGGGAGGGCCCCCACAGATACGCAGTATTTT. Translating gives CASSPVISGRAPTDTQYF.

The chain is built from TRBV7-6 and TRBJ2-3; D is unresolved. The germline V gene has CDR1 SGHVS and CDR2 FNYEAQ. Trimming took off 2 bases at V and 2 bases at J, with 8 bases between the two ends. The CDR3 has 14 residues. CDR3 protein: CASSLKENTDTQYF. The CDR3 coding sequence is TGTGCCAGCAGCTTAAAGGAGAACACAGATACGCAGTATTTT.

The chain employs TRBV6-1 and TRBJ1-3, with TRBD1 matching over 9 bases. There are 18 residues in the CDR3. The germline V gene has CDR1 MNHNS and CDR2 SASEGT. Trimming cost V 0 bases and J 2 bases; bases outside gene matches: 8. The CDR3 DNA follows: TGTGCCAGCAGTGAAGCCCCAGACAGGGGGAGGACTGGAAACACCATATATTTT. Its translation: CASSEAPDRGRTGNTIYF.

The rearrangement uses TRBV25-1 and TRBJ2-7; 8 nucleotides line up with TRBD1. The V gene end was trimmed by 6 bases and the J gene end by 3 bases; junction bases not matched to a gene: 7. CDR3 length equals 14 residues. CDR1 is MGHDK, CDR2 SYGVNS, per germline. The CDR3 protein is CASSLRTGSYEQYF. The DNA for the CDR3 is TGTGCCAGCAGCCTCCGGACAGGGAGCTACGAGCAGTACTTC.

CDR3 amino acids: CASPGDYGYTF. CDR3 in DNA: TGTGCCAGCCCAGGGGACTATGGCTACACCTTC. The chain combines TRBV2 with TRBJ1-2; tentative D call: TRBD1 (6 bases). This CDR3 has 11 amino acids. Per germline, CDR1 SNHLY and CDR2 FYNNEI. V lost 8 bases and J 3 bases, leaving 7 bases between the germline ends.